Presented here are 10 T cell receptor beta chains from one specimen sequenced in a study of cytomegalovirus exposure and HLA in healthy donors. The PCR contained 60 Vbeta and 13 Jbeta primers. Sequencing used immunoSEQ multiplex PCR; TCRdb keeps in-frame clones, though not all of them. The sample shows about 160,000 clones, approximately 80% of them seen only once. The source material was PBMCs. Receptors originate from a man aged 30 to 45 in good health and CMV-seronegative.

V and J are TRBV15 and TRBJ2-5; D gene uncertain. Judging by the DNA end, TRBJ2-7 fits better; the J call may be wrong. This CDR3 region has 15 residues. Germline assignment: CDR1 LNHNV and CDR2 YYDKDF (reference sequence). The CDR3 region has the DNA TGTGCCACCAGCAGAGATCGAGGCTACTCCTACGAGCAGTACTTC. Translated, it gives CATSRDRGYSYEQYF.

The V gene is TRBV10-3, the J gene TRBJ1-5, with D possibly TRBD1 on 6 matching bases. This CDR3 region has 12 residues. V was trimmed by 7 bases and J by 6 bases, leaving 10 bases between them. Per the germline V gene, CDR1 is ENHRY and CDR2 is SYGVKD. The CDR3 DNA sequence: TGTGCCATCAAGGGGGACGGTCAGCCCCAGCATTTT. Amino acids: CAIKGDGQPQHF.

CDR3 bases: TGTGCCAGTAGTCTCCGGACAGACCGTGGCTACACCTTC. This sequence encodes CASSLRTDRGYTF. The rearrangement links TRBV19 to TRBJ1-2; D is possibly TRBD1 (6 bases). The V end lost 5 bases, the J end lost 7 bases, and 14 bases lay between the germline ends. Per the germline V gene, CDR1 is LNHDA and CDR2 is SQIVND (reference sequence). This CDR3 has 13 residues.

This sequence joins TRBV28 and TRBJ2-6; D not resolved. Trimming took 5 bases from V and 0 from J, leaving 11 bases between them. The CDR3 runs 16 residues. Germline V gene data show CDR1 as MDHEN and CDR2 as SYDVKM. This CDR3 reads CASSASDNSGANVLTF. DNA of the CDR3: TGTGCCAGCAGTGCTTCAGACAACTCTGGGGCCAACGTCCTGACTTTC.

This clone appeared once. V and J are TRBV7-9 and TRBJ2-5; weak D call: TRBD1 (5 bases). This CDR3 spans 14 amino acids. Trimming cost V 3 bases and J 2 bases, with 10 bases left between them. Germline loops: CDR1 SEHNR, CDR2 FQNEAQ (reference sequence). CDR3: CASSFDRAQETQYF. CDR3 DNA: TGTGCCAGCAGCTTCGACAGAGCTCAAGAGACCCAGTACTTC.

A single count supports this clone. The V call is TRBV7-2, the J call TRBJ2-1; tentatively, D is TRBD1 (6 bases). The germline V gene encodes CDR1 SGHTA and CDR2 FQGNSA. Trimming pared 1 base from V and 3 bases from J, leaving 16 bases between. This CDR3 comprises 17 residues. The CDR3, as DNA: TGTGCCAGCAGCTTAGACCCCAGACAGGTTATCTACAATGAGCAGTTCTTC. Translating gives CASSLDPRQVIYNEQFF.

This chain links TRBV29-1 with TRBJ2-7, with TRBD1 identical over 10 bases. CDR3 length equals 17 residues. V lost 6 bases, J lost 2 bases, and 16 bases stayed unmatched. Germline V gives CDR1 SQVTM, CDR2 ANQGSEA. The CDR3, as DNA: TGCAGCGTACAGAACCGGGACAGGGGCCTGCGGGCCTACGAGCAGTACTTC. Protein sequence: CSVQNRDRGLRAYEQYF.

V and J are TRBV4-3 and TRBJ2-5; 9 bases agree with TRBD2. CDR3 length equals 17 residues. V lost 0 bases to trimming and J lost 5 bases; unmatched junction nucleotides: 10. Germline V lookup: CDR1 LGHNA, CDR2 YSLEER. The CDR3 spells CASSQESAGGRMETQYF. CDR3 DNA: TGCGCCAGCAGCCAAGAAAGCGCGGGGGGGAGAATGGAGACCCAGTACTTC.

The gene calls are TRBV2 and TRBJ2-7; D is perhaps TRBD2 (6 bases). Germline CDR1 and CDR2: SNHLY and FYNNEI. Trimming pared 7 bases from V and 3 bases from J, leaving 16 bases between. There are 14 residues in the CDR3. The CDR3 here is CASTPISGSYEQYF. The CDR3 DNA is TGTGCCAGCACTCCAATTTCCGGGAGCTACGAGCAGTACTTC.

The J gene is TRBJ1-1, the V gene TRBV6-5, with D perhaps matching TRBD1 (5 bases). V lost 2 bases to trimming and J lost 8 bases, with 12 bases between them. CDR3 size: 13 residues. Germline V gene lookup returns CDR1 MNHEY and CDR2 SVGAGI. The CDR3 is CASSYGAGTEAFF. DNA of the CDR3: TGTGCCAGCAGTTACGGGGCCGGAACGGAAGCTTTCTTT.